This entry features one TCR beta chain sequence. Its antigen is not yet known. Within one base of it there is no much larger clone, and no base qualities were kept. The library was obtained by the immunoSEQ multiplex PCR assay. As stored in TCRdb, this immuneACCESS dataset retains in-frame rearrangements with V and J assigned. A fraction of the clones does not appear; measured against another copy, unresolved V genes explain less than half of the discrepancy, and the remainder lacks a known reason. Present in this sample are 100,000 to 120,000 clones, about 80% of which were seen just once. Around 6.2% of the sample comes from the top ten. The data derive from a study of control samples from healthy donors and cancer patients (TCRdb year 2020). Reading from cysteine to phenylalanine, the CDR3 counts 16 amino acids. The CDR3 DNA has 48 bases and is translated from base 1. The germline V gene provides CDR1 SGHRS and CDR2 YFSETQ. V trim: 5 bases; J trim: 5 bases; unmatched bases: 8.

The TCR comes from a man aged 18-30 years in good health. The source material was blood. The sequence is built from TRBV5-1 and TRBJ2-2, with 11 bases in between that match TRBD1. CDR3 sequence: CASSRDGTGGTGELFF. The base sequence is TGCGCCAGCAGTAGGGACGGGACAGGGGGTACCGGGGAGCTGTTTTTT.